The sequence of this T cell receptor beta chain was determined in a study of yellow fever vaccine responses in identical twins. In TCRdb, the RT-PCR reads were re-called with MiXCR into one record per CDR3 protein. The sample holds around 1,300 distinct CDR3 sequences, over 85% seen once. Germline V gene lookup returns CDR1 LGHNA and CDR2 YNFKEQ. Trimming cost V 2 bases and J 5 bases; bases outside gene matches: 5. The CDR3 has 14 residues. This receptor was identified in a woman between 18 and 29 years old who received the yellow fever vaccine. This rearrangement joins TRBV4-2 to TRBJ2-5; TRBD1 agrees at 7 bases. Source: T cells from blood (PBMCs), unsorted or a sorted subset (not recorded which), taken before or after yellow fever vaccination (not recorded which). CDR3 sequence reads: CASSQTGAFETQYF. The CDR3 DNA is TGTGCCAGCAGCCAAACAGGGGCCTTTGAGACCCAGTACTTC.